This record looks at one T cell receptor (beta chain) sequence and its context. Its antigen is as yet unknown. This record comes from a study of cytomegalovirus exposure and HLA in healthy donors. Primers for the PCR totalled 60 Vbeta and 13 Jbeta. Repertoires were generated with immunoSEQ multiplex PCR, while TCRdb's copy carries only in-frame clones and drops some. The data show over 100,000 clones, and the top ten clones hold more than 3%. Germline CDR1 and CDR2: SGHAT and FQNNGV. The CDR3 is 12 amino acids. Study results and caveats: Later, an analysis showed that TCR beta chains associated with HLA were more clonally expanded than others that were equally common.

The rearrangement joins TRBV11-2 to TRBJ2-5; D is ambiguous. The J call may be mistaken, given a closer DNA end match to TRBJ2-7. Sequencing was done on a sample of PBMCs. The receptor comes from a man younger than 45 in good health and CMV-seronegative. CDR3 region: CASSLSLYEQYF. In DNA form, the CDR3 reads TGTGCCAGCAGCTTAAGCCTCTACGAGCAGTACTTC.